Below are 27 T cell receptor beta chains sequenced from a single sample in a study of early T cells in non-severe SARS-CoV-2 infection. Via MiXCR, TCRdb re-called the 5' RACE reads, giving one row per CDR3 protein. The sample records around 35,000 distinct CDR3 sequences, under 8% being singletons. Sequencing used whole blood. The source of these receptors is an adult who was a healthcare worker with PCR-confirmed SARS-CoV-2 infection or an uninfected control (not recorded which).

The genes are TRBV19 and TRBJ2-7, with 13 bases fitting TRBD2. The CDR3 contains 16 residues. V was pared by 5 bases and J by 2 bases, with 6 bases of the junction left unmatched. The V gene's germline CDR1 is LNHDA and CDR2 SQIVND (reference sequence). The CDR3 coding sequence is TGTGCCAGTAGTTTGGGACTAGCGGGGCCTACCTACGAGCAGTACTTC. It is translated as CASSLGLAGPTYEQYF.

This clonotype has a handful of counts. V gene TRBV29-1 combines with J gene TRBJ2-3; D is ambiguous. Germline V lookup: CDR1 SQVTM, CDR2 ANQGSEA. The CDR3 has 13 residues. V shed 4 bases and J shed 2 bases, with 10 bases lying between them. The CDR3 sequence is CSVGGFVTDTQYF. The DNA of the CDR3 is TGCAGCGTTGGAGGCTTCGTCACAGATACGCAGTATTTT.

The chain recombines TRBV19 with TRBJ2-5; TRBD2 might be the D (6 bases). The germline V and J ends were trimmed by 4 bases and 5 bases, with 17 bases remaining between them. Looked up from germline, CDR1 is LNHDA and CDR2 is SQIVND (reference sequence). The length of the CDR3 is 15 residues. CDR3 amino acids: CASSTPGTPGETQYF. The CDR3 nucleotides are TGTGCCAGTAGTACCCCCGGGACTCCGGGGGAGACCCAGTACTTC.

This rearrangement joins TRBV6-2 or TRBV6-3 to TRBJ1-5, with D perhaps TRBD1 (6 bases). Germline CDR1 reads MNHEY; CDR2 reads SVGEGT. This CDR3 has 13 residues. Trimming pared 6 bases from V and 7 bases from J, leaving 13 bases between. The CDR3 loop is CASRLGGGQPQHF. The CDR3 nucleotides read TGTGCCAGCAGGTTAGGAGGGGGGCAGCCCCAGCATTTT.

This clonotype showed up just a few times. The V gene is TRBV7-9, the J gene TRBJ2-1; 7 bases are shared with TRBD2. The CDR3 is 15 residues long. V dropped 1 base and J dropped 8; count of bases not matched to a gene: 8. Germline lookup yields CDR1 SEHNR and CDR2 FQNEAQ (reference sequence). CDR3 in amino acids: CASSLVVAGAYEQFF. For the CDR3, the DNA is TGTGCCAGCAGCTTAGTGGTTGCGGGAGCCTATGAGCAGTTCTTC.

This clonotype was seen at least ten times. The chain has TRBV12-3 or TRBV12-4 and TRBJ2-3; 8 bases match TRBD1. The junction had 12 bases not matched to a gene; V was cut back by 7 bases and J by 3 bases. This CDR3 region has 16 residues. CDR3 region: CASTPRRTGPTDTQYF. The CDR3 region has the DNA TGTGCCAGCACCCCTCGAAGGACAGGGCCGACAGATACGCAGTATTTT.

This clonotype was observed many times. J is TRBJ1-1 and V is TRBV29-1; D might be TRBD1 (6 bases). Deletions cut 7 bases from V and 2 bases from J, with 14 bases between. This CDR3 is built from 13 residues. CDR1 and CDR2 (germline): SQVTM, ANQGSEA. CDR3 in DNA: TGCAGCGCCAGACAGGAGGTCAACACTGAAGCTTTCTTT. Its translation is CSARQEVNTEAFF.

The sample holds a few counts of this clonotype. The CDR3 sequence is CAISEAGGLQETQYF. CDR3 nucleotide sequence: TGTGCCATCAGTGAGGCGGGAGGGCTCCAAGAGACCCAGTACTTC. This chain connects TRBV10-3 to TRBJ2-5; 9 bases are shared with TRBD2. V dropped 2 bases and J dropped 1; count of bases not matched to a gene: 2. Per germline, CDR1 ENHRY and CDR2 SYGVKD. This CDR3 comprises 15 residues.

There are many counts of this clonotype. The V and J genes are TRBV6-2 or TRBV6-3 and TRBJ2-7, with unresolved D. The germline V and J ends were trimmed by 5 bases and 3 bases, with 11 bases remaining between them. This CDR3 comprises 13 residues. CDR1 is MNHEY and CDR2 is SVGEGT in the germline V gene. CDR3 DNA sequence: TGTGCCAGCAGTCCCGGACCGTACTACGAGCAGTACTTC. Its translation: CASSPGPYYEQYF.

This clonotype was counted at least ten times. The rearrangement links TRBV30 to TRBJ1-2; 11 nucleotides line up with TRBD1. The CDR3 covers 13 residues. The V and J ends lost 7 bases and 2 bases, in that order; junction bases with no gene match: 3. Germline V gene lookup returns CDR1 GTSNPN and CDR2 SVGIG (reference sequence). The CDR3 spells CASGTGGNYGYTF. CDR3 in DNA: TGTGCCTCCGGGACAGGGGGGAACTATGGCTACACCTTC.

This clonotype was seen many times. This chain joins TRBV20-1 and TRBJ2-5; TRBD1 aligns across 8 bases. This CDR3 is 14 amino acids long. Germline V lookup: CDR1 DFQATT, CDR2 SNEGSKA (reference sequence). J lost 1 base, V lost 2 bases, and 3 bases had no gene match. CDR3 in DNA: TGCAGTGCTAGACAGGGGGCCAGCCAAGAGACCCAGTACTTC. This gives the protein CSARQGASQETQYF.

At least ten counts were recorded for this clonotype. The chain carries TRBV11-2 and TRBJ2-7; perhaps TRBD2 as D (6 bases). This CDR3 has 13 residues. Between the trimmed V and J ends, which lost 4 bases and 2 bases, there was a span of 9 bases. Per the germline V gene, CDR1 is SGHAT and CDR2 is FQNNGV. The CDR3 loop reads CASSYERAYEQYF. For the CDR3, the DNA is TGTGCCAGCAGCTACGAGCGGGCCTACGAGCAGTACTTC.

For the CDR3, the DNA is TGCGCCAGCAGCTTGGTTACCCTAGGTACGCAGTATTTT. As protein: CASSLVTLGTQYF. The chain links TRBV5-1 to TRBJ2-3; D is unclear. CDR3 length: 13 amino acids. Trimming shortened V by 0 bases and J by 8 bases, and 10 bases separated the two germline ends. Germline CDR1 and CDR2: SGHRS and YFSETQ.

In nucleotides, the CDR3 is TGTGCCAGCAGCTTATTCGGACTAGCGGTTACCTACGAGCAGTACTTC. Translated: CASSLFGLAVTYEQYF. The chain combines TRBV7-6 with TRBJ2-7; 10 bases fit TRBD2. V dropped 2 bases and J dropped 2; count of bases not matched to a gene: 6. The germline CDR1 and CDR2 sequences are SGHVS and FNYEAQ. The length of the CDR3 is 16 residues.

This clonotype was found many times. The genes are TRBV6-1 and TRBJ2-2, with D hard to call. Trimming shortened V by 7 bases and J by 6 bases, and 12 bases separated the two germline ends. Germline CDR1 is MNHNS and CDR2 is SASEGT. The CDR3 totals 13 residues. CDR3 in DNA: TGTGCCAGCAACGGTATAGATCCCGGGGAGCTGTTTTTT. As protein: CASNGIDPGELFF.

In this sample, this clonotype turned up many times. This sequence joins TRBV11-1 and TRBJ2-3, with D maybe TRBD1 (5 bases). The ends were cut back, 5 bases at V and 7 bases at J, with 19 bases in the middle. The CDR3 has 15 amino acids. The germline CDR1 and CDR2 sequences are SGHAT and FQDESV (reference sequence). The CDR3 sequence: CASSTQEGLSYTQYF. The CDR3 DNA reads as TGTGCCAGCAGCACACAGGAAGGTTTGAGTTATACGCAGTATTTT.

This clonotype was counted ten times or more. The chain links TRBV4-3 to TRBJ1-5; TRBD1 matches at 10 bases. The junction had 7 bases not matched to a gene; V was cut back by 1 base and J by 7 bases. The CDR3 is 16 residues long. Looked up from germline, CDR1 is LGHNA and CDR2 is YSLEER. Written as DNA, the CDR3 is TGCGCCAGCAGCCAAGCCGTGACAGGGGGCTACCAGCCCCAGCATTTT. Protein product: CASSQAVTGGYQPQHF.

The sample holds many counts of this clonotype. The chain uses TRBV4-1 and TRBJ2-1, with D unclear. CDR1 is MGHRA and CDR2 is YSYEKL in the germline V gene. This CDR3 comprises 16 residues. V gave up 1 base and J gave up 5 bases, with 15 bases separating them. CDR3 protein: CASSQGGIGNHNEQFF. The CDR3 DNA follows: TGCGCCAGCAGCCAAGGAGGCATCGGAAACCACAATGAGCAGTTCTTC.

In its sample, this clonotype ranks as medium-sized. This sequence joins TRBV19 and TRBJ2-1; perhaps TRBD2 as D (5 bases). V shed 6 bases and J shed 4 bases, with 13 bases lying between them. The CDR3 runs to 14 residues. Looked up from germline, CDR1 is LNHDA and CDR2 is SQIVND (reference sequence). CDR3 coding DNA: TGTGCCAGTAGCGCGAGGGCACGGTACAATGAGCAGTTCTTC. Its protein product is CASSARARYNEQFF.

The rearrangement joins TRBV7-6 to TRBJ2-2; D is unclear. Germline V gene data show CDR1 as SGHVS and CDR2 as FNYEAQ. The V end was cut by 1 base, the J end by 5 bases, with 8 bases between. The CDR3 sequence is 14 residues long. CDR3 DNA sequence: TGTGCCAGCAGCTTAGAGGTGGGGACCGGGGAGCTGTTTTTT. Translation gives CASSLEVGTGELFF. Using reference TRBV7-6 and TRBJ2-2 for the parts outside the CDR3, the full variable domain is GAGVSQSPRYKVTKRGQDVALRCDPISGHVSLYWYRQALGQGPEFLTYFNYEAQQDKSGLPNDRFSAERPEGSISTLTIQRTEQRDSAMYRCASSLEVGTGELFFGEGSRLTVL.

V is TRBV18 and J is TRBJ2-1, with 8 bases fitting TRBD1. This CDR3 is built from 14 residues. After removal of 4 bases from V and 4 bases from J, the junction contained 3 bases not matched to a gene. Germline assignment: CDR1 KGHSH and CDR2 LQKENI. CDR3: CASSQDRVYNEQFF. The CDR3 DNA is TGTGCCAGCTCACAGGACAGGGTGTACAATGAGCAGTTCTTC.

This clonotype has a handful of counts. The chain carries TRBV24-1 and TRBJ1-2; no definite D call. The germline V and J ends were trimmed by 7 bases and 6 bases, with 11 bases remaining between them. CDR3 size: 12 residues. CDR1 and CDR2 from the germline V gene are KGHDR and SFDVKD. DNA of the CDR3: TGTGCCACCAGCTCGAGAAGGGATGGCTACACCTTC. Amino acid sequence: CATSSRRDGYTF.

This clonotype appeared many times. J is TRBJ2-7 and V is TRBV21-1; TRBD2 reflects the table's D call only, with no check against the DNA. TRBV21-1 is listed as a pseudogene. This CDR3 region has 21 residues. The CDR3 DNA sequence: TGTGCCAGCAGCAATGGGGACGGCGGGACTAGCGGGAGGACTCTGGGCTACGAGCAGTACTTC. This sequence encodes CASSNGDGGTSGRTLGYEQYF.

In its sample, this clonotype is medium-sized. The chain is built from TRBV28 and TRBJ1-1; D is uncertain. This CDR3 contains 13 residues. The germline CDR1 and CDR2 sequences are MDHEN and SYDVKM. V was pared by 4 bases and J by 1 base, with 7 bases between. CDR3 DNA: TGTGCCAGCAGTTACGAGGCGAACACTGAAGCTTTCTTT. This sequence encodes CASSYEANTEAFF.

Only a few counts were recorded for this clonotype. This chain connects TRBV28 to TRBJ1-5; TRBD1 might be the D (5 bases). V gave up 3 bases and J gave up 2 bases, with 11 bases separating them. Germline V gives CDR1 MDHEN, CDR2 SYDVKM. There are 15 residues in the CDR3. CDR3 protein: CASSFGTAGNQPQHF. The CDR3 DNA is TGTGCCAGCAGTTTCGGGACTGCAGGCAATCAGCCCCAGCATTTT. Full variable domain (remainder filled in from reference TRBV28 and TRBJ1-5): DVKVTQSSRYLVKRTGEKVFLECVQDMDHENMFWYRQDPGLGLRLIYFSYDVKMKEKGDIPEGYSVSREKKERFSLILESASTNQTSMYLCASSFGTAGNQPQHFGDGTRLSIL.

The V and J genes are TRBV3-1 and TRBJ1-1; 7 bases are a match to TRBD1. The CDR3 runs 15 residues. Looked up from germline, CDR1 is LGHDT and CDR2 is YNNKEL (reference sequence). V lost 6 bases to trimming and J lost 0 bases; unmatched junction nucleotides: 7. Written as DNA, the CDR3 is TGTGCCAGCAGTCGGGACAGACCCATGAACACTGAAGCTTTCTTT. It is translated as CASSRDRPMNTEAFF.

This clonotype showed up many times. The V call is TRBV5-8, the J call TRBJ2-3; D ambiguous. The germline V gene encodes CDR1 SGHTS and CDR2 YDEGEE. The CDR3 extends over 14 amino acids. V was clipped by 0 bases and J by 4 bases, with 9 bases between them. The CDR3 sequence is CASSLVLAADTQYF. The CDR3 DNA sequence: TGTGCCAGCAGCTTGGTACTTGCAGCAGATACGCAGTATTTT.